The entry below describes one T cell receptor beta chain. The germline CDR1 and CDR2 sequences are MGHRA and YSYEKL. This CDR3 region has 15 residues. V was cut by 8 bases and J by 3 bases, with 17 bases left in between. This entry belongs to a study of response to subunit inactivated influenza vaccine. MiXCR, run by TCRdb on the RT-PCR reads, gives a single entry per CDR3 protein. The sample lists some 540,000 distinct CDR3 sequences, under 25% occurring once. These data also formed part of another study, on T cells expressing NK-cell markers. That study adds: TCR beta libraries carry UMIs added by 5'RACE template switching.

The sequence derives from a man aged 50-59 years who received an inactivated influenza vaccine. V is TRBV4-1 and J is TRBJ2-1; D gene ambiguous. Sequencing was performed on CD4+ T cells sorted from PBMCs, taken 11 to 12 days after vaccination. CDR3 coding DNA: TGCGCCAGCGGCCGACGGGTTTTGGGCTACAATGAGCAGTTCTTC. Translated: CASGRRVLGYNEQFF.